This T cell receptor (beta chain) originates from a study of blood T cell repertoires in COVID-19. Study information: In each case, the material was cDNA or gDNA derived from T cells, B-cell-depleted T cells, or PBMCs.

This CDR3 is built from 17 residues. V was pared by 6 bases and J by 2 bases, with 19 bases between. The V gene's germline CDR1 is MDHEN and CDR2 SYDVKM. In the authors' workflow: Reference gene primers were amplified, and this amplification served to estimate nucleated cell counts. The protocol was immunoSEQ multiplex PCR, while the TCRdb copy is restricted to in-frame clones and leaves out a portion. Clone size and the V and J calls come from that table; the DNA yielded D and trimming. Of 100,000 to 150,000 clones in the sample, over 75% were seen once. Sequenced sample: peripheral blood. This receptor was taken from an elderly woman with acute or convalescent COVID-19. The V call is TRBV28, the J call TRBJ1-4; D may be TRBD1 (5 bases). The chain's CDR3 is CASRILGQGVTNEKLFF. Written as DNA, the CDR3 is TGTGCCAGCAGGATTTTGGGGCAGGGTGTGACTAATGAAAAACTGTTTTTT.